This T cell receptor (beta chain) originates from a study of tumor-infiltrating lymphocytes in primary liver carcinoma. Study background: The five patients, who were men and women, ranged in age from 30 to 69 years.

V lost 7 bases and J lost 7; bases outside the gene matches: 10. CDR3 length: 14 amino acids. From germline, CDR1 is SGHAT and CDR2 FQNNGV. Points from the study as a whole: Blood's top-250-clone fraction was significantly lower than that of tumors (p = 0.039). Researchers found tumor-adjacent and tumor-blood pairs overlapped less than tumor region pairs.

With around 500 ng total RNA as template and a constant-region primer, TCR beta cDNA was made. Nested multiplex PCR, run for three rounds with slightly modified ARM-PCR, yielded TCR beta libraries. Amplification in the first two PCR rounds was performed using TRBV1-TRBV30 forward primers and a C-beta reverse primer for 9 to 11 cycles each. TCRdb reprocessed the multiplex PCR reads via MiXCR and lists one record per CDR3 protein. The profile covers some 46,000 distinct CDR3 sequences, with roughly 80% appearing a single time and around 40% taken by the ten largest. Details on this clonotype: The antigen is undetermined. Since the CDR3 does not end with the conserved phenylalanine or tryptophan, this likely comes from a read error.

Unsorted bulk tissue of about 20-31 mg yielded co-extracted RNA and DNA. Donors underwent surgery for histopathologically diagnosed primary liver carcinoma. The receptor comes from a young woman with primary liver carcinoma and hepatitis B virus infection. Sequencing input: tumor-adjacent normal liver tissue. The V call is TRBV11-2, the J call TRBJ2-1; 7 bases are shared with TRBD2. The CDR3 spells CASNLGGTWNEQFS. CDR3 DNA sequence: TGTGCCAGCAACCTCGGGGGGACGTGGAATGAGCAGTTCTCT.